This TCR beta chain was captured in a study of beta chain features in type 1 diabetes. Points from the study as a whole: TCRB CDR3s were moderately but significantly shorter in Type 1 diabetes patients in all four CD4+ subsets.

This clone was found once. No antigen is known for it. The authors reverse transcribed all of the isolated RNA, so sequencing captured expressed TCRB transcripts. Using immunoSEQ multiplex PCR, the repertoire was profiled, and TCRdb retains in-frame clones only, with some absent. Of 60,000 or so clones detected, about 47% appear once; the ten largest clones hold 2% to 3%. The CDR3 is 16 residues long. The V end lost 1 base, the J end lost 1 base, and 12 bases lay between the germline ends. Material for sequencing was Tregs from blood. The TCR comes from a woman between 40 and 50 years old with type 1 diabetes. J is TRBJ1-5 and V is TRBV5-3; weak D call: TRBD1 (5 bases). Being an ORF, TRBV5-3 has a function that is uncertain. This chain's CDR3 is CARSLIRVASNQPQHF. CDR3 in DNA: TGTGCCAGAAGCTTGATCAGGGTAGCCAGCAATCAGCCCCAGCATTTT.